This record looks at one T cell receptor (beta chain) sequence and its context. Its antigen is as yet unknown. This entry comes from a study of human T cells and chemical hapten exposure. Study details: Per-sample TCR yields varied mainly from small pooled library volume differences.

Study-level findings and limits: Sensitizing with DPC caused no change in TCRs above 1 in 1000 frequency.

Unseparated into fractions, whole blood served as the source from which total RNA was extracted. The CDR3 has 15 amino acids. Per germline, CDR1 LNHDA and CDR2 SQIVND (reference sequence). Germline trimming cut 6 bases from V and 2 bases from J; bases unmatched to any gene: 7. The study's library attached unique molecular identifiers to single cDNA molecules. MiXCR, applied by TCRdb to the reads, yields one record per CDR3 protein. This table has about 120,000 distinct CDR3 sequences, less than 10% appearing once. The TCR originated in a human donor in good health. Some clones in this sample may be carry-over from other donors' samples. Material for sequencing was whole blood. V and J are TRBV19 and TRBJ2-5, with 9 bases aligning to TRBD2. The CDR3 nucleotides are TGTGCCAGTAGCCTTAGCGGGAGTGGGCAAGAGACCCAGTACTTC. Amino acids: CASSLSGSGQETQYF.